Presented here are 4 T cell receptor beta chains from one specimen sequenced in a study of CD8+ T cells in alopecia areata. cDNA serving as the sequencing template came from extracted, reverse transcribed RNA. Using immunoSEQ multiplex PCR, the repertoire was profiled, and TCRdb retains in-frame clones only, with some absent. The sample holds approximately 54,000 clones, about 96% seen once. The sequencing here drew on CD8+ T cells sorted from blood, taken at week 0. These TCRs come from a human donor with alopecia areata.

The CDR3 DNA reads TGTGCCAGTAGTACCCTAGCGACAGGCGGGGAGCAGTTCTTC. Residues: CASSTLATGGEQFF. This chain links TRBV19 with TRBJ2-1; D is tentatively TRBD1 or TRBD2 (6 bases each). Trimming left V 4 bases short and J 10 bases short, with 17 bases between. Germline V gene data show CDR1 as LNHDA and CDR2 as SQIVND (reference sequence). The CDR3 is 14 residues long.

The chain couples TRBV7-9 to TRBJ2-5; tentative D call: TRBD2 (6 bases). The CDR3 length is 15 residues. The germline gives CDR1 SEHNR, CDR2 FQNEAQ (reference sequence). Trimming cost V 5 bases and J 3 bases, with 16 bases left between them. CDR3 in amino acids: CASSGPGLGEETQYF. DNA of the CDR3: TGTGCCAGCAGCGGTCCGGGACTGGGGGAAGAGACCCAGTACTTC.

The V gene is TRBV19, the J gene TRBJ2-2; TRBD1 aligns across 10 bases. CDR1 is LNHDA and CDR2 is SQIVND in the germline V gene (reference sequence). J gave up 7 bases and V 5 bases, and 7 bases lay outside the gene matches. This CDR3 comprises 15 residues. The DNA for the CDR3 is TGTGCCAGTAGTGCGACAGGGGGCGATAGCGGGGAGCTGTTTTTT. Protein: CASSATGGDSGELFF. The variable domain in full, completed from reference TRBV19 and TRBJ2-2, reads DGGITQSPKYLFRKEGQNVTLSCEQNLNHDAMYWYRQDPGQGLRLIYYSQIVNDFQKGDIAEGYSVSREKKESFPLTVTSAQKNPTAFYLCASSATGGDSGELFFGEGSRLTVL.

The gene calls are TRBV7-9 and TRBJ2-1; a possible D gene is TRBD1 (6 bases). CDR1 is SEHNR, CDR2 FQNEAQ, per germline (reference sequence). V lost 4 bases and J 4 bases, leaving 11 bases between the germline ends. The CDR3 has 14 residues. The CDR3 loop is CASSYRDNYNEQFF. CDR3 in DNA: TGTGCCAGCAGCTACCGGGACAATTACAATGAGCAGTTCTTC. Complete variable domain (other parts from reference TRBV7-9 and TRBJ2-1): DTGVSQNPRHKITKRGQNVTFRCDPISEHNRLYWYRQTLGQGPEFLTYFQNEAQLEKSRLLSDRFSAERPKGSFSTLEIQRTEQGDSAMYLCASSYRDNYNEQFFGPGTRLTVL.